Described below is a single T cell receptor (beta chain) sequence and its context. V shed 4 bases, J shed 6 bases, and the junction held 6 bases outside the gene matches. The germline V gene has CDR1 WSHSY and CDR2 SAAADI. The CDR3 length is 14 residues. These data originate in a study of long-term antiretroviral therapy in people with HIV. Every donor had one or more pre-ART and two or more post-ART PBMC samples. Specimens held about 0.9-11 million cryopreserved PBMC prior to DNA extraction. The run of the v3.0 immunoSEQ assay was at survey level. Using immunoSEQ multiplex PCR, the repertoire was profiled, and TCRdb retains in-frame clones only, with some absent. The table lists 15,000 to 20,000 clones, 76% of them singletons.

The chain recombines TRBV10-2 with TRBJ1-1; 9 bases fit TRBD1. The sequence was collected from a woman aged 45-59 years with HIV. The sequencing here drew on unsorted PBMCs, taken about 2.6 years before starting antiretroviral therapy. The CDR3 spells CASSALQGAAEAFF. The CDR3 DNA sequence: TGCGCCAGCAGTGCCTTACAGGGGGCGGCTGAAGCTTTCTTT.